This T cell receptor (beta chain) is drawn from a study of blood T cell repertoires in COVID-19. About the study: PBMCs, B-cell-depleted T cells, or T cells were the source of the cDNA or gDNA that made up the material.

Participants spanned ages roughly 18 to 90 years and resided in 20 to 25 US areas. Cohort assignment relied on participant-reported clinical history. Germline V CDR1 and CDR2: MNHEY, SVGAGI. The V gene end was trimmed by 10 bases and the J gene end by 2 bases; junction bases not matched to a gene: 7. The CDR3 length is 13 residues. Original analysis: Amplification with reference gene primers provided the estimates of nucleated cell counts. The protocol was immunoSEQ multiplex PCR, while the TCRdb copy is restricted to in-frame clones and leaves out a portion. From that table come the V and J calls and clone size; the DNA was used to work out D and trimming. The sample has roughly 250,000 clones, approximately 83% seen once.

The rearrangement joins TRBV6-5 to TRBJ1-1; TRBD1 matches at 7 bases. This TCR was sampled from a woman in her 50s who had recovered from COVID-19. Material for sequencing was PBMCs or T cells enriched from blood (not recorded which). This CDR3 is CATRQGPNTEAFF. CDR3 nucleotide sequence: TGTGCCACCCGACAGGGTCCCAACACTGAAGCTTTCTTT.